This T cell receptor (beta chain) comes out of a study of T cells in Graves' hyperthyroidism and ophthalmopathy. General observations from the study: Peripheral blood also featured most of the thyroid clonotypes expanded above 0.001.

In this sample, this clonotype turned up a few times. Its target is unknown. Amplification yielded TCR beta CDR3 regions, with RNA transcripts as the source. Using the HTBI primer set, a first-round RT-PCR was run on the TCR CDR3. One entry per CDR3 protein, called by TCRdb with MiXCR from the multiplex PCR reads. The sample consists of 500,000 to 650,000 distinct CDR3 sequences, about 46% of them appearing once. The CDR3 extends over 13 amino acids. The junction had 7 bases not matched to a gene; V was cut back by 3 bases and J by 11 bases. This clonotype was sampled from an adult woman with Graves' disease, either hyperthyroidism or ophthalmopathy (not recorded which). Sequenced sample: peripheral blood or thyroid tissue (not recorded which). The chain employs TRBV12-3 or TRBV12-4 and TRBJ1-5; 7 nucleotides line up with TRBD1. DNA of the CDR3: TGTGCCAGCAGTTTGACAGGGAAAGAGACCCAGCATTTT. It encodes CASSLTGKETQHF.